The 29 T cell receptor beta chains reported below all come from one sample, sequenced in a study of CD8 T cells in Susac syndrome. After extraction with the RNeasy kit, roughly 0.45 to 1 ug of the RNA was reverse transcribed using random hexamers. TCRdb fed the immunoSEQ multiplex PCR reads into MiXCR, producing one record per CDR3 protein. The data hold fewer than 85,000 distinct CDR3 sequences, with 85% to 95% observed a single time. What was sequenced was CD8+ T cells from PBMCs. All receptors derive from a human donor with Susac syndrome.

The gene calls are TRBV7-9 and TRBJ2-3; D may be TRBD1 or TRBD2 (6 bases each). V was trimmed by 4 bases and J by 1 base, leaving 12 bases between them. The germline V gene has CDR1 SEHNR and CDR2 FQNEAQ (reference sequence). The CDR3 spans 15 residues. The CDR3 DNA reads TGTGCCAGCAGCTCCTCCGGGGGCCGCACAGATACGCAGTATTTT. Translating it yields CASSSSGGRTDTQYF.

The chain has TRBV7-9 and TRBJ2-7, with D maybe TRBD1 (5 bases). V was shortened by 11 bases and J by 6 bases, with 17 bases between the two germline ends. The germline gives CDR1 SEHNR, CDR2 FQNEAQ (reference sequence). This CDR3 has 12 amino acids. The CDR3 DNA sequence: TGTGCCCTCCTTGGCAGGGCAAGCGAGCAGTACTTC. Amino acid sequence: CALLGRASEQYF. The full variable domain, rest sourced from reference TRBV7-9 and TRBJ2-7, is DTGVSQNPRHKITKRGQNVTFRCDPISEHNRLYWYRQTLGQGPEFLTYFQNEAQLEKSRLLSDRFSAERPKGSFSTLEIQRTEQGDSAMYLCALLGRASEQYFGPGTRLTVT.

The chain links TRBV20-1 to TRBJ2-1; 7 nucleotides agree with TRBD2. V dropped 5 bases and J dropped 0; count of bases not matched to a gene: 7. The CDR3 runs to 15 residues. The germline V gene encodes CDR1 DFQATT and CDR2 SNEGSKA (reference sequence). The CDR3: CSAAASGGSYNEQFF. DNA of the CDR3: TGCAGTGCTGCCGCTAGCGGCGGCTCCTACAATGAGCAGTTCTTC.

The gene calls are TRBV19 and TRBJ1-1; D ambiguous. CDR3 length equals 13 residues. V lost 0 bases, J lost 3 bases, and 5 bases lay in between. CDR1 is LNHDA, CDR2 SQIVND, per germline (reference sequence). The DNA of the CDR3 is TGTGCCAGTAGTATAGACGGCTACACTGAAGCTTTCTTT. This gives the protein CASSIDGYTEAFF. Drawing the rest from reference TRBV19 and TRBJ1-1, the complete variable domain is DGGITQSPKYLFRKEGQNVTLSCEQNLNHDAMYWYRQDPGQGLRLIYYSQIVNDFQKGDIAEGYSVSREKKESFPLTVTSAQKNPTAFYLCASSIDGYTEAFFGQGTRLTVV.

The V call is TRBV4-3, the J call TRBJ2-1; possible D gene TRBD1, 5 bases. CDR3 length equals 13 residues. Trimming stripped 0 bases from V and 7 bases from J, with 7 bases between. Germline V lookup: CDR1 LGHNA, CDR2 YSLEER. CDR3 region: CASSQDPGNEQFF. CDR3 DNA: TGCGCCAGCAGCCAAGATCCAGGGAATGAGCAGTTCTTC.

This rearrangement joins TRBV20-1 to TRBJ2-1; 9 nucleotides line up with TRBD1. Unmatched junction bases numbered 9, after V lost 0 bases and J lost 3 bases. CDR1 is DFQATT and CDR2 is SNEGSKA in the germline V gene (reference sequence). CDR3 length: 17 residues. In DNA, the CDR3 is TGCAGTGCTAGAGAAACGACAGGGGGGATTTACTACAATGAGCAGTTCTTC. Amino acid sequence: CSARETTGGIYYNEQFF.

The chain's CDR3 is CSARIATGGNNKNYGYTF. Written as DNA, the CDR3 is TGCAGCGCCCGAATCGCGACAGGGGGCAATAACAAGAACTATGGCTACACCTTC. This chain links TRBV29-1 with TRBJ1-2; 10 bases align to TRBD1. Germline V gives CDR1 SQVTM, CDR2 ANQGSEA. The CDR3 is 18 amino acids. V was pared by 7 bases and J by 2 bases, with 19 bases of the junction left unmatched.

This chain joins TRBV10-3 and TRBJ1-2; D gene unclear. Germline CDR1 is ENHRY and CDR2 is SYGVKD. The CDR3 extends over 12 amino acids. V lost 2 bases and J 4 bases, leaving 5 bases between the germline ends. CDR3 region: CAISETAYGYTF. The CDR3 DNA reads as TGTGCCATCAGTGAGACAGCCTATGGCTACACCTTC.

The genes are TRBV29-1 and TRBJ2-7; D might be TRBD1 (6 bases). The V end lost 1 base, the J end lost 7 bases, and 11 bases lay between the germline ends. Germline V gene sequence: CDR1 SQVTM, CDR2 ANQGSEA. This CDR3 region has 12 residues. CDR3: CSVEAVGGEQYF. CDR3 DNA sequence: TGCAGCGTTGAAGCAGTAGGGGGAGAGCAGTACTTC.

CDR3 nucleotides: TGTGCCATCGGGACATTCGATGAGCAGTTCTTC. Protein product: CAIGTFDEQFF. The chain carries TRBV24-1 and TRBJ2-1; possibly TRBD1 for D (6 bases). Germline V gene lookup returns CDR1 KGHDR and CDR2 SFDVKD. V shed 11 bases and J shed 8 bases, with 12 bases lying between them. The CDR3 has 11 residues.

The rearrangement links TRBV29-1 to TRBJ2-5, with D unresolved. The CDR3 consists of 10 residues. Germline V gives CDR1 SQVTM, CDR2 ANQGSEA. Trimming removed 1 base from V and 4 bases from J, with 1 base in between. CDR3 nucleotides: TGCAGCGTTGAAGGAGAGACCCAGTACTTC. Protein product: CSVEGETQYF. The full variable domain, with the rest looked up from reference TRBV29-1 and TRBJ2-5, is SAVISQKPSRDICQRGTSLTIQCQVDSQVTMMFWYRQQPGQSLTLIATANQGSEATYESGFVIDKFPISRPNLTFSTLTVSNMSPEDSSIYLCSVEGETQYFGPGTRLLVL.

This CDR3 reads CASSVAGSEDYEQYF. The CDR3 region has the DNA TGTGCCAGCAGCGTCGCGGGTAGCGAGGATTACGAGCAGTACTTC. This chain uses TRBV19 with TRBJ2-7, with a tentative D call TRBD2 (5 bases). The CDR3 is made up of 15 amino acids. V lost 9 bases and J lost 4, with 22 bases in between. Germline CDR1 is LNHDA and CDR2 is SQIVND (reference sequence).

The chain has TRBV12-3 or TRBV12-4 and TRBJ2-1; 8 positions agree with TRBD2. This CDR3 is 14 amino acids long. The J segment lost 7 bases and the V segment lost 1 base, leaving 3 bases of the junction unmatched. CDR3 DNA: TGTGCCAGCAGTTTAGGAGGCGGGGGGAATGAGCAGTTCTTC. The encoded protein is CASSLGGGGNEQFF.

CDR3 residues: CSARETGDDGYTF. As DNA, the CDR3 is TGCAGTGCTAGAGAGACAGGGGACGATGGCTACACCTTC. V usage is TRBV20-1 and J usage is TRBJ1-2, with 8 bases that match TRBD1. J gave up 6 bases and V 0 bases, and 3 bases lay outside the gene matches. Germline V gene lookup returns CDR1 DFQATT and CDR2 SNEGSKA (reference sequence). This CDR3 has 13 amino acids.

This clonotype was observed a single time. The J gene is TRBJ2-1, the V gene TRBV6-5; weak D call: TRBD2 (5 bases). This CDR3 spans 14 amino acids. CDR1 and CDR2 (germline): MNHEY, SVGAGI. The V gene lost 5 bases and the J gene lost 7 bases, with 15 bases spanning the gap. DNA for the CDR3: TGTGCCAGCAGTGCCCGACTAATTCGAAATGAGCAGTTCTTC. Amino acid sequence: CASSARLIRNEQFF.

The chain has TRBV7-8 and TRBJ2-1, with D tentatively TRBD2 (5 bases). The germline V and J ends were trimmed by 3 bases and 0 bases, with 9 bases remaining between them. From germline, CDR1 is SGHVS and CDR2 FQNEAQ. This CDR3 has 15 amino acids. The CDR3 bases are TGTGCCAGCAGCTTGGACTCGAGCTCCTACAATGAGCAGTTCTTC. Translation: CASSLDSSSYNEQFF.

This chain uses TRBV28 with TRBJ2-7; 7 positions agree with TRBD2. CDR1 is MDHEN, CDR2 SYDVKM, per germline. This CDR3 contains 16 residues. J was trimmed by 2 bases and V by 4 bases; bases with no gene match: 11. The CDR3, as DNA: TGTGCCAGCAGTTCCCCTTACGGGAGGATCGCCTACGAGCAGTACTTC. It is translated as CASSSPYGRIAYEQYF. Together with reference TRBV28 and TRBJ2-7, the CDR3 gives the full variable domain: DVKVTQSSRYLVKRTGEKVFLECVQDMDHENMFWYRQDPGLGLRLIYFSYDVKMKEKGDIPEGYSVSREKKERFSLILESASTNQTSMYLCASSSPYGRIAYEQYFGPGTRLTVT.

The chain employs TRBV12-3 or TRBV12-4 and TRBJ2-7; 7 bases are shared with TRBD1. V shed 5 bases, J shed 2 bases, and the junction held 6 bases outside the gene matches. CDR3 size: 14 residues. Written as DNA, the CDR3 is TGTGCCAGCAGTCTAGAGGGGGCTCCCTACGAGCAGTACTTC. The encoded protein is CASSLEGAPYEQYF.

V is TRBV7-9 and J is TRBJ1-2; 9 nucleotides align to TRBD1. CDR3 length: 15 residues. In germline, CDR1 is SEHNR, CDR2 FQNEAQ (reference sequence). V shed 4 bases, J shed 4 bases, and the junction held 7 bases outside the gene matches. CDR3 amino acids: CASSSIPGQGYGYTF. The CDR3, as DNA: TGTGCCAGCAGCTCCATTCCGGGACAGGGCTATGGCTACACCTTC.

The CDR3 loop is CAWSTGQGDYEQYF. The CDR3 DNA sequence: TGTGCCTGGAGTACCGGACAGGGGGACTACGAGCAGTACTTC. V gene TRBV30 combines with J gene TRBJ2-7; 10 nucleotides align to TRBD1. The junction had 4 bases not matched to a gene; V was cut back by 2 bases and J by 3 bases. Looked up from germline, CDR1 is GTSNPN and CDR2 is SVGIG (reference sequence). This CDR3 is built from 14 residues.

CDR3 coding DNA: TGCGCCAGCAGTCCCCCAGGCCTCCAACACGAGCAGTACTTC. It encodes CASSPPGLQHEQYF. This rearrangement joins TRBV5-1 to TRBJ2-7; D gene uncertain. The V gene's germline CDR1 is SGHRS and CDR2 YFSETQ. The V gene lost 5 bases and the J gene lost 5 bases, with 17 bases spanning the gap. The CDR3 contains 14 residues.

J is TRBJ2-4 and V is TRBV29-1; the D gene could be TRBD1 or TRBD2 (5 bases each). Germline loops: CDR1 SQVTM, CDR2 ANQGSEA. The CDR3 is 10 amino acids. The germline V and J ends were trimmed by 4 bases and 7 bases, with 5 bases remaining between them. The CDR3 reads CSVGGNIQYF. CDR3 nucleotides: TGCAGCGTTGGGGGGAACATTCAGTACTTC.

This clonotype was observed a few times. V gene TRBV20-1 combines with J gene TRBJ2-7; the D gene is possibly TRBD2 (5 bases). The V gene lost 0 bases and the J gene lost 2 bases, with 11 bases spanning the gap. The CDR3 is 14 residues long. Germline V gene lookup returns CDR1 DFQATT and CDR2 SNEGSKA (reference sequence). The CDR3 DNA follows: TGCAGTGCTAGAGATCAACTAGGCCCCTACGAGCAGTACTTC. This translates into CSARDQLGPYEQYF.

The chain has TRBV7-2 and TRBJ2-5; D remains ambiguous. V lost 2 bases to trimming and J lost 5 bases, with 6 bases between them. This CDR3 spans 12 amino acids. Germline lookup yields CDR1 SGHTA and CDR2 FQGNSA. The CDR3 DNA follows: TGTGCCAGCAGCTTATGGGTCGAGACCCAGTACTTC. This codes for CASSLWVETQYF.

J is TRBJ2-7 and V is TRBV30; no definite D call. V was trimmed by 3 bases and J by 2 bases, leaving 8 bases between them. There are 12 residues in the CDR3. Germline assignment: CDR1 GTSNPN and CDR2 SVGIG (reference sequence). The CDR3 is CAWSGPTYEQYF. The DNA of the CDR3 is TGTGCCTGGAGCGGGCCGACCTACGAGCAGTACTTC.

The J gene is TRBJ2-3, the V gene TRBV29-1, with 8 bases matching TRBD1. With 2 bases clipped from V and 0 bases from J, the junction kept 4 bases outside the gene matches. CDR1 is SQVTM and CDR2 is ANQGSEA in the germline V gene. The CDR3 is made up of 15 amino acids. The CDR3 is CSVEQDRESTDTQYF. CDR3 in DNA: TGCAGCGTTGAACAGGACAGGGAGAGCACAGATACGCAGTATTTT.

CDR3: CASSPKGGGTGNDQPQHF. CDR3 in DNA: TGTGCCAGCAGCCCGAAGGGAGGGGGCACGGGGAATGATCAGCCCCAGCATTTT. The chain combines TRBV5-6 with TRBJ1-5, with TRBD1 identical over 7 bases. V was clipped by 4 bases and J by 5 bases; unmatched bases: 18. Per the germline V gene, CDR1 is SGHDT and CDR2 is YYEEEE. There are 18 residues in the CDR3.

This CDR3 reads CATSRGVGEAFF. For the CDR3, the DNA is TGTGCCACCAGCAGGGGGGTTGGTGAAGCTTTCTTT. This chain links TRBV15 with TRBJ1-1, with a weak D call TRBD1 (5 bases). Germline assignment: CDR1 LNHNV and CDR2 YYDKDF (reference sequence). There are 12 residues in the CDR3. Trimming took off 3 bases at V and 7 bases at J, with 9 bases between the two ends.

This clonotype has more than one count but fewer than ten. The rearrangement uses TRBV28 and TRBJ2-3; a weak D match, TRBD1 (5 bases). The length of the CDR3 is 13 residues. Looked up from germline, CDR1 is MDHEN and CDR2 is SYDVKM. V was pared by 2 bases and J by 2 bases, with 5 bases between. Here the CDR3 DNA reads TGTGCCAGCAGTTTAGGGGCCACAGATACGCAGTATTTT. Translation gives CASSLGATDTQYF. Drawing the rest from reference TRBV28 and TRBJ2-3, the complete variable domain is DVKVTQSSRYLVKRTGEKVFLECVQDMDHENMFWYRQDPGLGLRLIYFSYDVKMKEKGDIPEGYSVSREKKERFSLILESASTNQTSMYLCASSLGATDTQYFGPGTRLTVL.